This T cell receptor beta chain was obtained from a study of human T cells and chemical hapten exposure. The treatment is: therapeutic diphenylcyclopropenone sensitization with weekly scalp DPC. Alopecia patients deemed DPC-suitable, aged 18 to 70, excluding pregnancy. The germline CDR1 and CDR2 sequences are DFQATT and SNEGSKA (reference sequence). The V and J ends lost 6 bases and 2 bases respectively, with 23 bases between them. CDR3 size: 17 residues. During construction of the library, unique molecular identifiers were attached to individual cDNA molecules for quantitative, reproducible TCR counting. TCRdb re-called the reads through MiXCR, storing one row per CDR3 protein. Of approximately 4,900 distinct CDR3 sequences listed, around half are singletons.

This chain uses TRBV20-1 with TRBJ2-1; weak D call: TRBD2 (6 bases). This sequence originates from an adult with alopecia areata. Some clones in this sample may be carry-over from other donors' samples. This table probably holds off-target reads from a library built for another chain. Source: whole blood, taken before DPC sensitization or 2, 6, or about 24 weeks after (not recorded which). The CDR3 is CSAPRPSGGETYNEQFF. The CDR3 nucleotides are TGCAGTGCCCCGAGGCCCAGCGGAGGGGAGACCTACAATGAGCAGTTCTTC.